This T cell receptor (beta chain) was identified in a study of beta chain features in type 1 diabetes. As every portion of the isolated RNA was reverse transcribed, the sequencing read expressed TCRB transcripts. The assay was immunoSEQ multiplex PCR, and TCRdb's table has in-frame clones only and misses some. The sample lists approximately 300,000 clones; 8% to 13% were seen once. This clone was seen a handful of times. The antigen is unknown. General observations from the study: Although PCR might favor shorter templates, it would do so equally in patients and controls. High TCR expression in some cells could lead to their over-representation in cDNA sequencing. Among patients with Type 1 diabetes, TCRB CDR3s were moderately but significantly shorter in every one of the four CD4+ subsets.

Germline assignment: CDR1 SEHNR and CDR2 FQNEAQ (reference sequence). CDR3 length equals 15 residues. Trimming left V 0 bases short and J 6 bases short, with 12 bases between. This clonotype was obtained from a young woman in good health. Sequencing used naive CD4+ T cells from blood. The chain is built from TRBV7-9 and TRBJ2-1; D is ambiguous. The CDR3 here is CASSLARFPGNEQFF. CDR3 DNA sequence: TGTGCCAGCAGCTTAGCGCGCTTCCCCGGCAATGAGCAGTTCTTC.